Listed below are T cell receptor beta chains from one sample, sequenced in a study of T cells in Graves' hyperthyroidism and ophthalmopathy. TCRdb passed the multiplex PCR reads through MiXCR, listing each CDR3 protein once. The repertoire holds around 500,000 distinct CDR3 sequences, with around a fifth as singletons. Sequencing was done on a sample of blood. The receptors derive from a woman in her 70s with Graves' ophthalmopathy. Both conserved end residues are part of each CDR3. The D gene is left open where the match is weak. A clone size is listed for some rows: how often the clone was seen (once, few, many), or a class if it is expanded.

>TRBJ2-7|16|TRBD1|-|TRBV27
TGTGCCAGCAGTCTCCTCAGACAGGGGCCCCACTACGAGCAGTACTTC
CASSLLRQGPHYEQYF
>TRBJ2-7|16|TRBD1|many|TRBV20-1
TGCAGTGCTAGAGACCCAATCGGACAGGGTGCCTACGAGCAGTACTTC
CSARDPIGQGAYEQYF
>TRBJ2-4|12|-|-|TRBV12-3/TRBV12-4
TGTGCCAGCAGTTTAGGTCGGGACATTCAGTACTTC
CASSLGRDIQYF
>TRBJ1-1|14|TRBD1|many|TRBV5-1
TGCGCCAGCAGCAGCCAGGGGGCGAACACTGAAGCTTTCTTT
CASSSQGANTEAFF
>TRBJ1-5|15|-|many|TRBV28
TGTGCCAGCAGTTTGCAAGGAAATAGCAATCAGCCCCAGCATTTT
CASSLQGNSNQPQHF
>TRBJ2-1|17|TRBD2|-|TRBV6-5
TGTGTCAGCAGTTACCTCCGACGCGGGAGGCCTTACAATGAGCAGTTCTTC
CVSSYLRRGRPYNEQFF
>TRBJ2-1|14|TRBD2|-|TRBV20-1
TGCAGTGCTAGTAGTCGGCTAGCGGGACGTGAGCAGTTCTTC
CSASSRLAGREQFF
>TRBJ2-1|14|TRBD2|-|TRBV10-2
TGCGCCAGCAGTGATAGCGGGAGAAACAATGAGCAGTTCTTC
CASSDSGRNNEQFF
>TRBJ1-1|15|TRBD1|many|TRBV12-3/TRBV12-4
TGTGCCAGCAGTTTCTTCGGGACAGAGAACACTGAAGCTTTCTTT
CASSFFGTENTEAFF
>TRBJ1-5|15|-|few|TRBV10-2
TGCGCCAGCAGTGTGGCCGGAGGGAGCAATCAGCCCCAGCATTTT
CASSVAGGSNQPQHF
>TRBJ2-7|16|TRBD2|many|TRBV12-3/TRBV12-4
TGTGCCAGCAGTTTAGGGACTAGCGGGAGATACTACGAGCAGTACTTC
CASSLGTSGRYYEQYF
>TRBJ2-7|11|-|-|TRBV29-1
TGCAGCGTCAAGGGACTGGACGGGCAGTACTTC
CSVKGLDGQYF
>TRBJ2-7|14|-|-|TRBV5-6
TGTGCCAGCAGCACCATCGTGGAGGGTGGCGAGCAGTACTTC
CASSTIVEGGEQYF
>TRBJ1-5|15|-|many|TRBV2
TGTGCCAGCAGCGCGACGACAGAGGGCAATCAGCCCCAGCATTTT
CASSATTEGNQPQHF
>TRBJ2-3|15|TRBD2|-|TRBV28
TGTGCCAGCAGTACCCGACTAGCGGGAGTAGATACGCAGTATTTT
CASSTRLAGVDTQYF
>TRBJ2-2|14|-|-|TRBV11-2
TGTGCCAGCAGCTCAACGGGATACACCGGGGAGCTGTTTTTT
CASSSTGYTGELFF
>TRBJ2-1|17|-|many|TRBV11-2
TGTGCCAGCAGCTTAGCCCCGAAGAGGATAGGCCAGGATGAGCAGTTCTTC
CASSLAPKRIGQDEQFF
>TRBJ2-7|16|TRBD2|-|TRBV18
TGTGCCAGCTCACTCGGGACTAGCGGGACCTACTACGAGCAGTACTTC
CASSLGTSGTYYEQYF
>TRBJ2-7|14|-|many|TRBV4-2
TGTGCCAGCAGCCCCCCGGGGCCTATCTACGAGCAGTACTTC
CASSPPGPIYEQYF
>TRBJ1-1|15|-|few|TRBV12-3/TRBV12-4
TGTGCCAGCGCCCTCGGGACACTCTTCGACACTGAAGCTTTCTTT
CASALGTLFDTEAFF
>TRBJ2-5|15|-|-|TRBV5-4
TGTGCCAGCAGCCCCAGAAACCAGGGGTTGGAGACCCAGTACTTC
CASSPRNQGLETQYF
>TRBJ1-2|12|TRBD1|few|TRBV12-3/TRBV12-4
TGTGCCAGCAGGAGGGGGCCTTTCGGCTACACCTTC
CASRRGPFGYTF
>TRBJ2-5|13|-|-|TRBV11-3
TGTGCCAGCAGTTATCAGGGGTTAGAGACCCAGTACTTC
CASSYQGLETQYF
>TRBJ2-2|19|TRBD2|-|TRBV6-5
TGTGCCAGCAGTTACTCGACCCTGTCGACTAGCGGGAGCACCGGGGAGCTGTTTTTT
CASSYSTLSTSGSTGELFF
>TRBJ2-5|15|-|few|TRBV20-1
TGCAGTGCTAGGGCTGGGGCCGTTCGCCAAGAGACCCAGTACTTC
CSARAGAVRQETQYF
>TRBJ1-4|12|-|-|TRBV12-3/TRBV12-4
TGTGCCAGCAATCTAAATGATGAAAAACTGTTTTTT
CASNLNDEKLFF
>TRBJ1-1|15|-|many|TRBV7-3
TGTGCCAGCAGCTTATACGGCCACCTGAACACTGAAGCTTTCTTT
CASSLYGHLNTEAFF
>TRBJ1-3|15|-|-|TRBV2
TGTGCCAGCAGTGAAGTAAGCTCGGGGGGAAACACCATATATTTT
CASSEVSSGGNTIYF
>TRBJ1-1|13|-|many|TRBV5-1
TGCGCCAGCAGCTTTGCGTCAGCCTGGGAAGCTTTCTTT
CASSFASAWEAFF
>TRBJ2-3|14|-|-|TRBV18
TGTGCCAGCTCACCACAAGTGGAAGCAGATACGCAGTATTTT
CASSPQVEADTQYF
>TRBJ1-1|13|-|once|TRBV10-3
TGTGCCATCAGTGGGGTCGGTAACACTGAAGCTTTCTTT
CAISGVGNTEAFF
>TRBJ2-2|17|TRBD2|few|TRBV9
TGTGCCAGCAGCGGGAGGGATTCTAGCGGGAGGTACGGGGAGCTGTTTTTT
CASSGRDSSGRYGELFF
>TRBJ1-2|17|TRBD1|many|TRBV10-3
TGTGCCATCAGTGACCTGACAGGGGGCGATTCGGGCTATGGCTACACCTTC
CAISDLTGGDSGYGYTF
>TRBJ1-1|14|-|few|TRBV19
TGTGCCAGTAGTATAGTTTCAAGAGATACTGAAGCTTTCTTT
CASSIVSRDTEAFF
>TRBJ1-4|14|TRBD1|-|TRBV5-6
TGTGCCAGCAGCATCCGGGACAGGGGCGAAAAACTGTTTTTT
CASSIRDRGEKLFF
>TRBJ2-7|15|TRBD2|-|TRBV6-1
TGTGCCAGCGGCCGACTAGCGGGCCCCTCCTACGAGCAGTACTTC
CASGRLAGPSYEQYF
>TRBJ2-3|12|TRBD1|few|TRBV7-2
TGTGCCAGCAGCTCCCGGACAGGAATTAAGTATTTT
CASSSRTGIKYF
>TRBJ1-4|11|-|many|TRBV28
TGTGCCAGCAGTTATGGGCGGCGACTGTTTTTT
CASSYGRRLFF
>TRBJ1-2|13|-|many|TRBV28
TGTGCCAGCAGTTTATCCACTGGATATGGCTACACCTTC
CASSLSTGYGYTF
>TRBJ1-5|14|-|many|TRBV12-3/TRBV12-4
TGTGCCAGCAGTTTATTCAGGGGTGATCAGCCCCAGCATTTT
CASSLFRGDQPQHF
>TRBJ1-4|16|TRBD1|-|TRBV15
TGTGCCACCAGCAGAGATCCCGGGACAGGGGGGGAAAAACTGTTTTTT
CATSRDPGTGGEKLFF
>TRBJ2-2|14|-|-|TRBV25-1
TGTGCCAGCAGGTCCGCTGGGTTGTCCGGGGAGCTGTTTTTT
CASRSAGLSGELFF
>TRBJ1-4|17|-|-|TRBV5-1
TGCGCCAGCAGCTTCGGGGATAGTCAGGGGCTTGATGAAAAACTGTTTTTT
CASSFGDSQGLDEKLFF
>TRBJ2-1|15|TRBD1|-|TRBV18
TGTGCCAGCTCAAGGGACAGGGGGCACTACAATGAGCAGTTCTTC
CASSRDRGHYNEQFF
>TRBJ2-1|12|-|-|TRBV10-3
TGTGCCATCAGTGAGGGATACAATGAGCAGTTCTTC
CAISEGYNEQFF
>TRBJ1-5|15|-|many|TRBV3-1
TGTGCCAGCAGCCCAGCGGGAGGAAGCAATCAGCCCCAGCATTTT
CASSPAGGSNQPQHF
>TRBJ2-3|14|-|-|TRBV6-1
TGTGCCAGCACCATAGGGGCTAAAACAGATACGCAGTATTTT
CASTIGAKTDTQYF
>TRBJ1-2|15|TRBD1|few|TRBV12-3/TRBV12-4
TGTGCCAGCAGTCCGGGACAGGGGGCTTACTATGGCTACACCTTC
CASSPGQGAYYGYTF
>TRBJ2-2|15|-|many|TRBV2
TGTGCCAGCAAGACGGCAGCCACGAACACCGGGGAGCTGTTTTTT
CASKTAATNTGELFF
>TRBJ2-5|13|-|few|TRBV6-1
TGTGCCAGCAGTGTACTGTTTCTGGAGACCCAGTACTTC
CASSVLFLETQYF
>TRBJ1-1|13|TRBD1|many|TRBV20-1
TGCAGTGCTCCCCTGGACAGGGTCGGTGAAGCTTTCTTT
CSAPLDRVGEAFF
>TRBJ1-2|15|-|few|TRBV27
TGTGCCAGCAGTTTAGGGTATGGGACGGGGAATGGCTACACCTTC
CASSLGYGTGNGYTF
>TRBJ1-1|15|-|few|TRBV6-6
TGTGCCAGCAGTTACCTGGCAGGGACGGGAGCTGAAGCTTTCTTT
CASSYLAGTGAEAFF
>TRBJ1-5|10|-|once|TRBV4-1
TGCGCCAGCTCCTTTGTGGCCCAGCATTTT
CASSFVAQHF